These 25 T cell receptor beta chains originate from one sample sequenced in a study of chemoradiotherapy in HPV16-positive cancers. Assay: immunoSEQ multiplex PCR; the TCRdb copy retains only in-frame clones and omits some. The sample includes around 17,000 clones, roughly 91% seen only once; the top ten take roughly 2.4%. The sequencing used blood, collected from a patient who underwent chemoradiotherapy. Receptor source: a human donor with HPV-associated anogenital cancer.

A note on this clone: The sample has other DNA sequences that encode this CDR3 too. The chain couples TRBV4-2 to TRBJ2-5; 10 bases map to TRBD2. This CDR3 has 17 residues. J gave up 3 bases and V 0 bases, and 7 bases lay outside the gene matches. Germline V gene data show CDR1 as LGHNA and CDR2 as YNFKEQ. The DNA for the CDR3 is TGTGCCAGCAGCCAAGATGGCGGGCTAGCGGGAGAAGAGACCCAGTACTTC. Its translation is CASSQDGGLAGEETQYF.

The chain links TRBV2 to TRBJ2-7, with D perhaps TRBD1 or TRBD2 (5 bases each). Germline assignment: CDR1 SNHLY and CDR2 FYNNEI. CDR3 length: 14 amino acids. V dropped 7 bases and J dropped 0 bases, with 13 bases sitting between them. CDR3 protein: CASKIGGFSYEQYF. CDR3 bases: TGTGCCAGCAAGATTGGGGGATTCTCCTACGAGCAGTACTTC.

The chain couples TRBV19 to TRBJ2-6; weak D call: TRBD2 (5 bases). V gave up 3 bases and J gave up 1 base, with 16 bases separating them. This CDR3 has 18 amino acids. From germline, CDR1 is LNHDA and CDR2 SQIVND (reference sequence). DNA of the CDR3: TGTGCCAGTAGTATCGCCCGGGATCGAATATCTGGGGCCAACGTCCTGACTTTC. It codes for CASSIARDRISGANVLTF.

The rearrangement uses TRBV6-5 and TRBJ1-1; D remains ambiguous. Trimming shortened V by 6 bases and J by 3 bases, and 8 bases separated the two germline ends. The length of the CDR3 is 12 residues. The germline gives CDR1 MNHEY, CDR2 SVGAGI. CDR3 coding DNA: TGTGCCAGCAGAGCACAGTACACTGAAGCTTTCTTT. It translates to CASRAQYTEAFF.

The gene calls are TRBV21-1 and TRBJ2-7; the table's D call, TRBD1, has no DNA check behind it. TRBV21-1 is given as a pseudogene. The CDR3 spans 15 residues. The CDR3: CASSNPEGAPYEQYF. The CDR3 coding sequence is TGTGCCAGCAGCAACCCCGAGGGGGCTCCCTACGAGCAGTACTTC.

This clone was seen just once. The CDR3 protein is CATLNSGTGVHEQYF. DNA of the CDR3: TGTGCCACCCTAAATTCCGGGACAGGGGTCCACGAGCAGTACTTC. The chain recombines TRBV6-1 with TRBJ2-5; 10 bases are shared with TRBD1. The tail of the sequence fits TRBJ2-7 better, so the J call may be wrong. The CDR3 runs 15 residues. Germline V gene data show CDR1 as MNHNS and CDR2 as SASEGT.

The chain couples TRBV10-3 to TRBJ2-3; the D call may be TRBD1 or TRBD2 (6 bases each). Trimming removed 6 bases from V and 4 bases from J, with 17 bases in between. Germline-derived CDR1 and CDR2 are ENHRY and SYGVKD. The CDR3 contains 15 residues. The CDR3 loop is CAIRAGGPLADTQYF. CDR3 in DNA: TGTGCCATCAGGGCTGGGGGGCCCCTAGCAGATACGCAGTATTTT.

This chain links TRBV7-2 with TRBJ1-3, with 7 bases that match TRBD1. This CDR3 has 16 residues. Trimming at V came to 0 bases and at J to 0 bases, leaving 2 bases not matched to a gene. Germline CDR1 and CDR2: SGHTA and FQGNSA. The CDR3 spells CASSLAGGFSGNTIYF. The DNA of the CDR3 is TGTGCCAGCAGCTTAGCAGGGGGCTTCTCTGGAAACACCATATATTTT.

The rearrangement joins TRBV6-5 to TRBJ1-1; 8 nucleotides match TRBD1. The germline CDR1 and CDR2 sequences are MNHEY and SVGAGI. With V trimmed by 4 bases and J by 1 base, 5 bases remained unmatched. CDR3 length: 15 residues. In nucleotides, the CDR3 is TGTGCCAGCAGTTCCGAAGACAGGGGGAACACTGAAGCTTTCTTT. It translates to CASSSEDRGNTEAFF.

The rearrangement links TRBV10-1 to TRBJ1-1; 9 bases fit TRBD1. CDR1 and CDR2 from the germline V gene are WNHNN and SYGVQD (reference sequence). The V and J ends lost 3 bases and 12 bases, in that order; junction bases with no gene match: 8. The length of the CDR3 is 13 residues. CDR3 protein: CASSETGGRRTFF. In nucleotides, the CDR3 is TGCGCCAGCAGTGAAACAGGGGGCCGTAGAACTTTCTTT.

This clone has only one observation. The rearrangement joins TRBV28 to TRBJ1-1; D call uncertain. CDR3 size: 14 residues. Per the germline V gene, CDR1 is MDHEN and CDR2 is SYDVKM. V gave up 3 bases and J gave up 1 base, with 9 bases separating them. This CDR3 reads CASSFVRGNTEAFF. CDR3 nucleotides: TGTGCCAGCAGTTTTGTTCGGGGGAACACTGAAGCTTTCTTT.

The chain joins TRBV30 to TRBJ1-4; no clear D. The CDR3 consists of 13 residues. Trimming removed 1 base from V and 4 bases from J, with 7 bases in between. Germline CDR1 GTSNPN, CDR2 SVGIG (reference sequence). CDR3 region: CAWSEGFNEKLFF. The CDR3 DNA follows: TGTGCCTGGAGTGAGGGATTTAATGAAAAACTGTTTTTT.

The V and J genes are TRBV4-1 and TRBJ1-1, with D possibly TRBD1 on 6 matching bases. There are 14 residues in the CDR3. CDR1 MGHRA and CDR2 YSYEKL come from the germline V gene. Trimming stripped 4 bases from V and 0 bases from J, with 9 bases between. CDR3 amino acids: CASSLRGLNTEAFF. The CDR3 DNA follows: TGCGCCAGCAGCCTTCGGGGGCTGAACACTGAAGCTTTCTTT.

The V gene is TRBV14, the J gene TRBJ2-5; 9 bases line up with TRBD1. In germline, CDR1 is SGHDN, CDR2 FVKESK. Germline trimming cut 3 bases from V and 4 bases from J; bases unmatched to any gene: 6. The CDR3 is 15 residues long. CDR3 sequence: CASSHLPGQGETQYF. The DNA of the CDR3 is TGTGCCAGCAGCCACTTACCGGGACAGGGAGAGACCCAGTACTTC.

This chain links TRBV5-6 with TRBJ1-5, with D tentatively TRBD1 (6 bases). Germline V gives CDR1 SGHDT, CDR2 YYEEEE. The CDR3 spans 14 residues. The germline V and J ends were trimmed by 0 bases and 7 bases, with 11 bases remaining between them. The CDR3 coding sequence is TGTGCCAGCAGCTTGGTAGGGGGGACCCAGCCCCAGCATTTT. Amino acids: CASSLVGGTQPQHF.

The chain employs TRBV2 and TRBJ1-1; no clear D. Germline V gene sequence: CDR1 SNHLY, CDR2 FYNNEI. This CDR3 has 13 amino acids. Trimming removed 2 bases at V and 1 base at J, with 5 bases between. CDR3 DNA: TGTGCCAGCAGTGAACATCAGAACACTGAAGCTTTCTTT. This encodes CASSEHQNTEAFF.

This clone was counted only a few times. CDR3 residues: CAISETGGQETQYF. The CDR3 bases are TGTGCCATCAGTGAGACAGGGGGCCAAGAGACCCAGTACTTC. The rearrangement uses TRBV10-3 and TRBJ2-5, with 8 bases identical to TRBD1. The CDR3 sequence is 14 residues long. The germline V gene encodes CDR1 ENHRY and CDR2 SYGVKD. V was clipped by 2 bases and J by 1 base; unmatched bases: 0.

The CDR3 nucleotides read TGTGCCAGCAGCTTAGGACAGGCGGTATCCTACGAGCAGTACTTC. Translating it yields CASSLGQAVSYEQYF. The rearrangement links TRBV7-2 to TRBJ2-7, with D possibly being TRBD1 (6 bases). The V end lost 1 base, the J end lost 1 base, and 11 bases lay between the germline ends. This CDR3 is built from 15 residues. Germline V gene lookup returns CDR1 SGHTA and CDR2 FQGNSA.

The J gene is TRBJ2-3, the V gene TRBV10-1; 15 nucleotides agree with TRBD2. The CDR3 is 18 amino acids. The trim removed 7 bases at V and 0 bases at J, leaving 8 bases unmatched. Germline V CDR1 and CDR2: WNHNN, SYGVQD (reference sequence). CDR3 sequence: CASTSGTSGGQSTDTQYF. CDR3 sequence (DNA): TGCGCCAGCACCTCCGGGACTAGCGGGGGGCAAAGCACAGATACGCAGTATTTT.

The rearrangement uses TRBV7-8 and TRBJ1-1, with a possible D match to TRBD1 (5 bases). The CDR3 contains 14 residues. Trimming stripped 5 bases from V and 5 bases from J, with 15 bases between. The V gene's germline CDR1 is SGHVS and CDR2 FQNEAQ. CDR3 residues: CASSLRDGGTEAFF. The CDR3 DNA is TGTGCCAGCAGCCTCCGGGATGGGGGTACTGAAGCTTTCTTT.

The chain carries TRBV10-1 and TRBJ2-7; possible D gene TRBD2, 5 bases. V lost 3 bases to trimming and J lost 5 bases, with 20 bases between them. CDR1 and CDR2 from the germline V gene are WNHNN and SYGVQD (reference sequence). This CDR3 comprises 16 residues. The CDR3 loop reads CASSEGPRLAPHEQYF. CDR3 DNA: TGCGCCAGCAGTGAAGGCCCTCGTTTAGCGCCCCACGAGCAGTACTTC.

The genes are TRBV5-1 and TRBJ2-2; no reliable D call. The length of the CDR3 is 15 residues. Germline V CDR1 and CDR2: SGHRS, YFSETQ. V was cut by 1 base and J by 2 bases, with 9 bases left in between. The CDR3 nucleotides are TGCGCCAGCAGCTTGTCTGGCAGAAACACCGGGGAGCTGTTTTTT. Its protein product is CASSLSGRNTGELFF.

This sequence joins TRBV10-2 and TRBJ2-3; TRBD2 aligns across 8 bases. This CDR3 has 15 amino acids. Trimming took 7 bases from V and 0 from J; bases not matched to a gene: 6. The germline gives CDR1 WSHSY, CDR2 SAAADI. CDR3 residues: CASKLLAGSTDTQYF. DNA for the CDR3: TGCGCCAGCAAACTTTTAGCGGGGAGCACAGATACGCAGTATTTT.

The chain combines TRBV6-5 with TRBJ1-6, with TRBD1 identical over 10 bases. V shed 6 bases and J 6 bases; nucleotides not matched to a gene: 5. Germline V gene lookup returns CDR1 MNHEY and CDR2 SVGAGI. The CDR3 has 15 amino acids. CDR3 sequence reads: CASRTRDRGNSPLHF. The CDR3 coding sequence is TGTGCCAGCAGAACCCGGGACAGGGGTAATTCACCCCTCCACTTT.

The chain recombines TRBV7-2 with TRBJ2-3; perhaps TRBD2 as D (5 bases). V was trimmed by 5 bases and J by 2 bases, leaving 11 bases between them. This CDR3 has 14 residues. Germline CDR1 reads SGHTA; CDR2 reads FQGNSA. In nucleotides, the CDR3 is TGTGCCAGCAGCCCAGCGGCTTACACAGATACGCAGTATTTT. Protein sequence: CASSPAAYTDTQYF. The variable domain in full, with the rest retrieved from reference TRBV7-2 and TRBJ2-3, is GAGVSQSPSNKVTEKGKDVELRCDPISGHTALYWYRQSLGQGLEFLIYFQGNSAPDKSGLPSDRFSAERTGGSVSTLTIQRTQQEDSAVYLCASSPAAYTDTQYFGPGTRLTVL.